This entry describes one T cell receptor beta chain. Clones were read by immunoSEQ multiplex PCR, and TCRdb kept only the in-frame ones, dropping some. The sample lists about 3,700 clones, 55% to 70% occurring once. These data originate in a study of preoperative IRX-2 immunotherapy in early breast cancer. The treatment: preoperative locoregional IRX-2 cytokine immunotherapy. Preoperative locoregional IRX-2 cytokine immunotherapy was tested in the phase Ib source study. This sequence originates from a human donor with breast cancer. The sample consisted of tumor tissue, taken after IRX-2 immunotherapy.

In DNA, the CDR3 is TGTGCCAGCAGCTTTACCCCGACAGACTCTAATGAAAAACTGTTTTTT. Protein sequence: CASSFTPTDSNEKLFF. The chain employs TRBV7-6 and TRBJ1-4; a possible D gene is TRBD1 (5 bases). The CDR3 covers 16 residues. The V gene lost 3 bases and the J gene lost 3 bases, with 14 bases spanning the gap. Germline V gene data show CDR1 as SGHVS and CDR2 as FNYEAQ.